These T cell receptor beta chains were read from a single sample in a study of regulatory and conventional T cells in RAG deficiency. TCRdb keeps only in-frame clones here, not all; method: immunoSEQ multiplex PCR. The sample records roughly 11,000 clones, approximately 93% being singletons. The same sample was also used in a study of regulatory T cells.

The material sequenced was CD127- CD25+ CD4+ Tregs sorted from blood. The origin of the receptors is a human donor in good health. Both conserved end residues are part of each CDR3. The D gene is left open where the match is weak. Not all rows give a size; the values are once, few, many and, for expanded clones, a class.

V	length	D	J	size	DNA	CDR3
TRBV5-6	15	-	TRBJ2-3	-	TGTGCCAGCAGCCCCGGACAGACAAGCACAGATACGCAGTATTTT	CASSPGQTSTDTQYF
TRBV28	14	-	TRBJ1-1	few	TGTGCCAGCTCCACGAGGGGGTGGGGCACTGAAGCTTTCTTT	CASSTRGWGTEAFF
TRBV5-1	13	-	TRBJ2-7	-	TGCGCCAGCAGCCGAGGACAGCACTACGAGCAGTACTTC	CASSRGQHYEQYF
TRBV9	17	-	TRBJ2-1	-	TGTGCCAGCAGCGTCCGTTGGACAGCCGGCCCCTACAATGAGCAGTTCTTC	CASSVRWTAGPYNEQFF
TRBV2	13	TRBD1	TRBJ2-7	-	TGTGCCAGCAGGAACGACAGGGCCTACGAGCAGTACTTC	CASRNDRAYEQYF
TRBV4-1	14	-	TRBJ1-1	-	TGCGCCAGCAGCCAAGTTCTAAAGAACACTGAAGCTTTCTTT	CASSQVLKNTEAFF
TRBV6-5	14	TRBD1	TRBJ2-1	-	TGTGCCAGCAGGCGGACAGGGGCCGTCGATGAGCAGTTCTTC	CASRRTGAVDEQFF
TRBV7-8	15	-	TRBJ2-2	-	TGTGCCAGCAGCTTAGATGCAGGGATGGCCGGGGAGCTGTTTTTT	CASSLDAGMAGELFF
TRBV7-9	13	TRBD1	TRBJ1-1	once	TGTGCCAGCAGCTTAAGACAGGGGAATGAAGCTTTCTTT	CASSLRQGNEAFF
TRBV7-9	15	-	TRBJ2-7	-	TGTGCCAGCAGCCCTCTGGGTCTAGCTGCCTACGAGCAGTACTTC	CASSPLGLAAYEQYF
TRBV19	15	TRBD1	TRBJ1-3	-	TGTGCCAGTAGTGCGGCCGGGACAGGTGGAAACACCATATATTTT	CASSAAGTGGNTIYF
TRBV9	15	-	TRBJ2-5	-	TGTGCCAGCAGCGTAGGGGCAGGGTGGATGGAGACCCAGTACTTC	CASSVGAGWMETQYF
TRBV7-9	14	-	TRBJ1-6	-	TGTGCCAGCACCCGGGGGACCGCTAATTCACCCCTCCACTTT	CASTRGTANSPLHF
TRBV5-1	16	-	TRBJ2-7	-	TGCGCCAGCAGCCCCGATGTGGGGGGGGGCGTGTACGAGCAGTACTTC	CASSPDVGGGVYEQYF
TRBV2	15	-	TRBJ1-1	once	TGTGCCAGCAGTTGGCAGGGGCCCGCGGGCACTGAAGCTTTCTTT	CASSWQGPAGTEAFF
TRBV2	14	-	TRBJ2-3	-	TGTGCCAGCACCTACCGGGACTCCTACGACCCGCAGTATTTT	CASTYRDSYDPQYF
TRBV10-1	13	-	TRBJ1-1	once	TGCGCCAGCAGTGGACAGGCCAACACTGAAGCTTTCTTT	CASSGQANTEAFF
TRBV6-5	15	-	TRBJ2-2	-	TGTGCCAGCAGTTACTCGTTCCAGGGATTGCGGGAGCTGTTTTTT	CASSYSFQGLRELFF
TRBV10-3	16	TRBD2	TRBJ2-7	-	TGTGCCATCAGTGAGTCAGGAGCGGGGGGTAACGACGAGCAGTACTTC	CAISESGAGGNDEQYF
TRBV7-8	10	-	TRBJ2-5	-	TGTGCCGCGGGTTGGGAGACCCAGTACTTC	CAAGWETQYF
TRBV6-5	14	-	TRBJ2-7	-	TGTGCCAGCAGTTACTCCTTGAGAGGCTACGAGCAGTACTTC	CASSYSLRGYEQYF
TRBV18	15	-	TRBJ1-6	-	TGTGCCAGCTCACCACCGAACGGGGGGGATTCACCCCTCCACTTT	CASSPPNGGDSPLHF
TRBV5-1	16	TRBD1	TRBJ1-1	-	TGCGCCAGCAGCGCACGGCCAGGGGGCTCGGCCACTGAAGCTTTCTTT	CASSARPGGSATEAFF
TRBV5-1	15	TRBD2	TRBJ2-7	-	TGCGCCAGCAGCTCTCTCGGGGGGGCCGGCTACGAGCAGTACTTC	CASSSLGGAGYEQYF
TRBV5-1	11	-	TRBJ2-7	-	TGCGCCAGCAGCTTTCCGGGCGAGCAGTACTTC	CASSFPGEQYF
TRBV27	16	TRBD2	TRBJ2-1	-	TGTGCCAGCAGTTTATGGAGCGGGGGCTCCTACAATGAGCAGTTCTTC	CASSLWSGGSYNEQFF
TRBV5-1	16	TRBD2	TRBJ2-1	-	TGCGCCAGCAGCTTGGCGGTAGTGTGGCGGGGGGATGAGCAGTTCTTC	CASSLAVVWRGDEQFF
TRBV10-2	16	-	TRBJ1-2	-	TGCGCCAGCAGTGAGGGTTGGGGGGGCGCAAACTATGGCTACACCTTC	CASSEGWGGANYGYTF
TRBV18	17	TRBD2	TRBJ2-3	-	TGTGCCAGCTCACCAACGAGACTAGCGGGGATCACAGATACGCAGTATTTT	CASSPTRLAGITDTQYF
TRBV4-2	14	TRBD1	TRBJ1-2	-	TGTGCCAGCAGCTCGGACAGGGGAGGCTATGGCTACACCTTC	CASSSDRGGYGYTF
TRBV7-9	17	-	TRBJ1-6	once	TGTGCCAGCAGCTTAGCGGTTGTGGGCAATACAAATTCCCCCCTCCACTTT	CASSLAVVGNTNSPLHF
TRBV5-1	14	-	TRBJ2-7	-	TGCGCCAGCGCCCGAGGAGGGTCCCCCTACGAGCAGTACTTC	CASARGGSPYEQYF
TRBV9	17	-	TRBJ2-3	-	TGTGCCAGCAGCGTAGGGGAAAGGGTCAGGGGTGGAGATACGCAGTATTTT	CASSVGERVRGGDTQYF
TRBV12-5	16	-	TRBJ1-3	-	TGTGCTAGTGGTTTTGGCCGGGGGACCTCTGGAAACACCATATATTTT	CASGFGRGTSGNTIYF
TRBV21-1	18	-	TRBJ2-2	once	TGTGCCAGCAGCAAAGCGGGCCAGCGGGGGGCGAACACCGGGGAGCTGTTTTTT	CASSKAGQRGANTGELFF
TRBV5-1	14	TRBD1	TRBJ2-4	-	TGCGCCAGCAGCAAGGGACAGGGGGAAAACATTCAGTACTTC	CASSKGQGENIQYF
TRBV2	16	TRBD1	TRBJ2-1	-	TGTGCCAGCACCAGGGGAGGACGGACAGGGGGCAATGAGCAGTTCTTC	CASTRGGRTGGNEQFF
TRBV9	16	TRBD1	TRBJ1-2	-	TGTGCCAGCAGCCCCGGCGGACAGGGGAGTACCTATGGCTACACCTTC	CASSPGGQGSTYGYTF
TRBV4-2	14	-	TRBJ2-3	-	TGTGCCAGCAGCCCGACAGGCGGGCGCGATACGCAGTATTTT	CASSPTGGRDTQYF
TRBV10-2	16	TRBD1	TRBJ2-5	-	TGCGCCAGCAGTGACGCCGGGACAGGGAGGATACAGACCCAGTACTTC	CASSDAGTGRIQTQYF
TRBV19	13	-	TRBJ2-7	-	TGTGCCAGTAGTCCGGGAAGCTCCTACGAGCAGTACTTC	CASSPGSSYEQYF
TRBV11-2	16	-	TRBJ2-6	-	TGTGCCAGCAGCTTATTGGCCAGCTCTGGGGCCAACGTCCTGACTTTC	CASSLLASSGANVLTF
TRBV7-3	14	TRBD1	TRBJ2-1	-	TGTGCCAGCAGCTTATCGGGACAGGTTTATGAGCAGTTCTTC	CASSLSGQVYEQFF
TRBV7-8	14	-	TRBJ2-7	-	TGTGCCAGCAGCTCCATGACTGGAAGCTACGAGCAGTACTTC	CASSSMTGSYEQYF
TRBV19	14	TRBD1	TRBJ2-2	-	TGTGCCAGTAGTCGGACAGGGGACACCGGGGAGCTGTTTTTT	CASSRTGDTGELFF
TRBV27	14	-	TRBJ1-2	-	TGTGCCAGCAGGACGACGGGAGGGGACTATGGCTACACCTTC	CASRTTGGDYGYTF
TRBV27	15	TRBD2	TRBJ2-5	-	TGTGCCAGCATCCAACTAGCGGGGGGGGCCGGCGCCCAGTACTTC	CASIQLAGGAGAQYF
TRBV5-4	14	-	TRBJ1-2	once	TGTGCCAGCAGCCTGGGGGGGGGTGTTGGGGGCTACACCTTC	CASSLGGGVGGYTF
TRBV5-3	15	TRBD1	TRBJ2-7	-	TGTGCCAGAAGCCCCGCTGGGACAGGGGGCCACGAGCAGTACTTC	CARSPAGTGGHEQYF
TRBV5-1	17	TRBD1	TRBJ2-6	-	TGCGCCAGCAGCTCTAGGACAGGGGGCGATGGGGCCAACGTCCTGACTTTC	CASSSRTGGDGANVLTF
TRBV6-1	14	-	TRBJ1-4	-	TGTGCCAGCAGTGAGCAGCGTTTTAATGAAAAACTGTTTTTT	CASSEQRFNEKLFF
TRBV6-5	15	TRBD2	TRBJ2-1	-	TGTGCCAGCAGTTACTCTAGCGGGGGCTACAATGAGCAGTTCTTC	CASSYSSGGYNEQFF
TRBV19	15	TRBD1	TRBJ1-6	once	TGTGCCAGTACCGTCACGGGACAGGGGAATTCGCCCCTCCACTTT	CASTVTGQGNSPLHF